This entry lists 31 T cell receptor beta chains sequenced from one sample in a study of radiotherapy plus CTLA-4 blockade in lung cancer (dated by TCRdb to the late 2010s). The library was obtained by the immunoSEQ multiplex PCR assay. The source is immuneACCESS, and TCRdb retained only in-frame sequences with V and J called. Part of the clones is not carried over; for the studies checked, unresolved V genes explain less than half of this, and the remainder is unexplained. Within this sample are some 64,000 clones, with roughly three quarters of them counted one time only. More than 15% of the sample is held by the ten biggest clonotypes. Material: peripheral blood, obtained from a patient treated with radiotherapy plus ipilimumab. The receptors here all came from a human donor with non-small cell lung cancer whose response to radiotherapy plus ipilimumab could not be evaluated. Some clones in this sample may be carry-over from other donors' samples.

The CDR3 DNA reads as TGTGCCAGCACCAGGACAGGGGGGAACACCGGGGAGCTGTTTTTT. It yields the protein CASTRTGGNTGELFF. The rearrangement joins TRBV25-1 to TRBJ2-2; 10 bases line up with TRBD1. V was clipped by 7 bases and J by 1 base; unmatched bases: 3. Per the germline V gene, CDR1 is MGHDK and CDR2 is SYGVNS. The CDR3 is made up of 15 amino acids. The whole variable domain, remainder taken from reference TRBV25-1 and TRBJ2-2, is EADIYQTPRYLVIGTGKKITLECSQTMGHDKMYWYQQDPGMELHLIHYSYGVNSTEKGDLSSESTVSRIRTEHFPLTLESARPSHTSQYLCASTRTGGNTGELFFGEGSRLTVL.

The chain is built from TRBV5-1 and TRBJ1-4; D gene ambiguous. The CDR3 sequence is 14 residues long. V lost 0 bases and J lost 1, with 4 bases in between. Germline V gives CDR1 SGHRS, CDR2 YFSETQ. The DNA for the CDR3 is TGCGCCAGCAGCTTGGACGGAACTAATGAAAAACTGTTTTTT. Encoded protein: CASSLDGTNEKLFF.

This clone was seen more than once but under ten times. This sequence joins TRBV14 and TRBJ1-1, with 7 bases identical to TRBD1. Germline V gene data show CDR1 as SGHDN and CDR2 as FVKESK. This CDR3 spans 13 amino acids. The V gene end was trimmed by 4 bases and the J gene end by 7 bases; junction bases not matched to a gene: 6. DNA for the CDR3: TGTGCCAGCAGCCGAACAGGGGTAGGTGAAGCTTTCTTT. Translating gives CASSRTGVGEAFF. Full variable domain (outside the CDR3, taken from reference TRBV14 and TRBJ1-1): EAGVTQFPSHSVIEKGQTVTLRCDPISGHDNLYWYRRVMGKEIKFLLHFVKESKQDESGMPNNRFLAERTGGTYSTLKVQPAELEDSGVYFCASSRTGVGEAFFGQGTRLTVV.

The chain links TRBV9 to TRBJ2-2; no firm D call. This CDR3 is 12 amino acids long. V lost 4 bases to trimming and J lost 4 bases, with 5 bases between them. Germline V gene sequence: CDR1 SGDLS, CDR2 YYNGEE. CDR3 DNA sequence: TGTGCCAGCAGCACGGGCACCGGGGAGCTGTTTTTT. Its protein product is CASSTGTGELFF.

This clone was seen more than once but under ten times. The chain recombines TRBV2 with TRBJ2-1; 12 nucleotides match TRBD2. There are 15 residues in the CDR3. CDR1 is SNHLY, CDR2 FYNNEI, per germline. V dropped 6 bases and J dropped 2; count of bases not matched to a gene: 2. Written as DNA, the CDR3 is TGTGCCAGCAGACTAGCGGGGGGCCCCTACAATGAGCAGTTCTTC. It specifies CASRLAGGPYNEQFF.

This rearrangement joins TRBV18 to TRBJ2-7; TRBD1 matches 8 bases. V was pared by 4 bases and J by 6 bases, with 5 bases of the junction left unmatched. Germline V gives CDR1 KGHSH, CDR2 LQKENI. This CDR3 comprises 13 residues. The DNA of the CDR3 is TGTGCCAGCTCACGGGACAGGCCCTCCGAGCAGTACTTC. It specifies CASSRDRPSEQYF.

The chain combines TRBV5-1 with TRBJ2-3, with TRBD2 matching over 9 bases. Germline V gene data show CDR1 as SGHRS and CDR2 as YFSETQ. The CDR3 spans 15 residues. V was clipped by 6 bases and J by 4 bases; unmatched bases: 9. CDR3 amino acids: CASNPSGDRSDTQYF. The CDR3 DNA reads TGCGCCAGCAACCCTAGCGGGGACCGATCAGATACGCAGTATTTT.

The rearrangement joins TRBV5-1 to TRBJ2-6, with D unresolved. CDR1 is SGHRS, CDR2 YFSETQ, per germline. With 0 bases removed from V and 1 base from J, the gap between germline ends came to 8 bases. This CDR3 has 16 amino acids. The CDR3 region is CASSLGALSGANVLTF. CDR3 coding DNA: TGCGCCAGCAGCTTGGGAGCCTTATCTGGGGCCAACGTCCTGACTTTC.

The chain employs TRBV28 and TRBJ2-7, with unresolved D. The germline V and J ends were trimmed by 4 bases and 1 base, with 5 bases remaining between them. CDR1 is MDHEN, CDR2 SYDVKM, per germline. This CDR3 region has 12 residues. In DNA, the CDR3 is TGTGCCAGCAGTTCCGTTTCCTACGAGCAGTACTTC. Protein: CASSSVSYEQYF.

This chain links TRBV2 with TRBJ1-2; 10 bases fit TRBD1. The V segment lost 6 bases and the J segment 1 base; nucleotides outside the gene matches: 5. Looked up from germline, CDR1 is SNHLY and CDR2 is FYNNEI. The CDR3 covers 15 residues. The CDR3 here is CASSRQGASNYGYTF. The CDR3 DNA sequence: TGTGCCAGCAGCCGACAGGGGGCAAGTAACTATGGCTACACCTTC.

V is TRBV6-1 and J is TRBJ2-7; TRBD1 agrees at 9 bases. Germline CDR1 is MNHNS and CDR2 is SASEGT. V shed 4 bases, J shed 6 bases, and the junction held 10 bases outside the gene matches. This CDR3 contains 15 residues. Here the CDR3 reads CASSAQGQGGGEQYF. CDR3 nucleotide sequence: TGTGCCAGCAGTGCACAGGGACAGGGTGGAGGCGAGCAGTACTTC.

The CDR3 sequence is CASSSDRGRGTEAFF. The CDR3 nucleotides read TGTGCCAGCAGCTCGGACAGGGGGCGAGGCACTGAAGCTTTCTTT. This chain connects TRBV5-6 to TRBJ1-1; 11 bases align to TRBD1. Losses at the gene ends were 3 bases for V and 4 bases for J; bases not matched to a gene: 5. The CDR3 consists of 15 residues. Germline values: CDR1 SGHDT, CDR2 YYEEEE.

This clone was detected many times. DNA for the CDR3: TGTGCCAGCAGCTTTACGGGTGGAAACATTCAGTACTTC. It specifies CASSFTGGNIQYF. This chain connects TRBV5-8 to TRBJ2-4; D gene unclear. Trimming removed 2 bases at V and 6 bases at J, with 9 bases between. Germline loops: CDR1 SGHTS, CDR2 YDEGEE. The CDR3 runs to 13 residues.

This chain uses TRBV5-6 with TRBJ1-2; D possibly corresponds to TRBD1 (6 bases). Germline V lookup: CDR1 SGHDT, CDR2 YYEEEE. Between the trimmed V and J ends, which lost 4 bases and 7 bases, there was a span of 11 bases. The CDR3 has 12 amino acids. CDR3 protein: CASSIGQLGYTF. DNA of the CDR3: TGTGCCAGCAGCATTGGACAGCTTGGCTACACCTTC.

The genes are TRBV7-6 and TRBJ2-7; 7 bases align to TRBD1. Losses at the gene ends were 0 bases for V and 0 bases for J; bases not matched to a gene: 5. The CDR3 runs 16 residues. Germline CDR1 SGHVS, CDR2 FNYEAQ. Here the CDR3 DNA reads TGTGCCAGCAGCTTAGCTGGGACAGTACCCTCCTACGAGCAGTACTTC. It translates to CASSLAGTVPSYEQYF.

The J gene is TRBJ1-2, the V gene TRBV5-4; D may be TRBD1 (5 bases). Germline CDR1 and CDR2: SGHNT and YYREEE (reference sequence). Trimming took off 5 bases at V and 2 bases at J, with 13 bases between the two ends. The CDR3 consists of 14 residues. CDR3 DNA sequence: TGTGCCAGCAGTCCCGACAGAACCAACTATGGCTACACCTTC. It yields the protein CASSPDRTNYGYTF.

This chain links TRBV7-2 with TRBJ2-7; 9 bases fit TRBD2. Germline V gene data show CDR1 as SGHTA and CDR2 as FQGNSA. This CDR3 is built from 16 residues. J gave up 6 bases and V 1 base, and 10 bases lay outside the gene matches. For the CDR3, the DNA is TGTGCCAGCAGCTTAGAAGGGGTAGCGGGGGCGGGCGAGCAGTACTTC. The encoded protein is CASSLEGVAGAGEQYF.

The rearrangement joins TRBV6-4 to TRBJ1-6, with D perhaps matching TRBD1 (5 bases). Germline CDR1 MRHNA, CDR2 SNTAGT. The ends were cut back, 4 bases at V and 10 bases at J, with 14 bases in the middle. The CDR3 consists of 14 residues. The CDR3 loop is CASSVGGLFSPLHF. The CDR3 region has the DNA TGTGCCAGCAGTGTTGGGGGACTATTCTCACCCCTCCACTTT.

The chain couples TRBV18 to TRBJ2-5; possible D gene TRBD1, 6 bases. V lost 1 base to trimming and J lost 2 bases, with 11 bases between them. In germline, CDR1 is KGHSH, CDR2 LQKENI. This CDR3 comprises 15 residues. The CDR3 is CASSPQIGGQETQYF. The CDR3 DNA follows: TGTGCCAGCTCACCACAAATAGGGGGTCAAGAGACCCAGTACTTC. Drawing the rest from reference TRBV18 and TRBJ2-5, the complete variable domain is NAGVMQNPRHLVRRRGQEARLRCSPMKGHSHVYWYRQLPEEGLKFMVYLQKENIIDESGMPKERFSAEFPKEGPSILRIQQVVRGDSAAYFCASSPQIGGQETQYFGPGTRLLVL.

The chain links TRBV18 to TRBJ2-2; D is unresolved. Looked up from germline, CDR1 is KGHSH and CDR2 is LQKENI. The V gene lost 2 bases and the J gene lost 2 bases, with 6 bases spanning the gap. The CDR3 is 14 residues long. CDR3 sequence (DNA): TGTGCCAGCTCACCAAACTCCAACACCGGGGAGCTGTTTTTT. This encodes CASSPNSNTGELFF.

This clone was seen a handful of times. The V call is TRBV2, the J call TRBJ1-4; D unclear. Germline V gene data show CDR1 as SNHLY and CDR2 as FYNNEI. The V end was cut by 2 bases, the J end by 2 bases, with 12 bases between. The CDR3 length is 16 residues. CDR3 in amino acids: CASSELGRSTNEKLFF. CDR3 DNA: TGTGCCAGCAGTGAATTGGGGAGGTCCACTAATGAAAAACTGTTTTTT.

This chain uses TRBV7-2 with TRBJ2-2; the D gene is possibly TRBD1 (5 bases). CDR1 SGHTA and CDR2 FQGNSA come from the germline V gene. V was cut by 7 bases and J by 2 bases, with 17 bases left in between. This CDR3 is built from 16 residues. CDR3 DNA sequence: TGTGCCAGCACTAGGGTCGCAGGGCCCAACACCGGGGAGCTGTTTTTT. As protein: CASTRVAGPNTGELFF.

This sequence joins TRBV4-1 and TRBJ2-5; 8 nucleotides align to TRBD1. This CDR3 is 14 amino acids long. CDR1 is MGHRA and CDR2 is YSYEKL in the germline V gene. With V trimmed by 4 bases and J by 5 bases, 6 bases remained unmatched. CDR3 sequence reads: CASSPRGRLETQYF. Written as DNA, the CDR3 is TGCGCCAGCAGCCCCAGGGGGCGGTTGGAGACCCAGTACTTC.

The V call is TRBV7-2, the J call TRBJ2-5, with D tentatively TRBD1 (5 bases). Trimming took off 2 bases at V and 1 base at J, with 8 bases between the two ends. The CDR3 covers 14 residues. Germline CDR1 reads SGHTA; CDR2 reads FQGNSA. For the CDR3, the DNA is TGTGCCAGCAGCTTACCTACAGGCCAAGAGACCCAGTACTTC. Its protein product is CASSLPTGQETQYF.

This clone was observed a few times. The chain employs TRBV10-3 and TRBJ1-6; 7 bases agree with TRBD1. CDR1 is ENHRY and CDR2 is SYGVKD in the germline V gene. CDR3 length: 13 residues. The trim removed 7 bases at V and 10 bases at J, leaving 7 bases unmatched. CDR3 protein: CAITWDSGSPLHF. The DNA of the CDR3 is TGTGCCATCACATGGGACAGCGGGTCACCCCTCCACTTT.

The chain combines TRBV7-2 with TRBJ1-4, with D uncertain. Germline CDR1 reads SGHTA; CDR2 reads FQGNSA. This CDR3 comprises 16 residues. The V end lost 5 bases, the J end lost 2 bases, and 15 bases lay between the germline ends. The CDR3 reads CASSPRAASTNEKLFF. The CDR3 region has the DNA TGTGCCAGCAGCCCGAGGGCCGCGAGTACTAATGAAAAACTGTTTTTT. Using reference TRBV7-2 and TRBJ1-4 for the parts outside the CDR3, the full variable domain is GAGVSQSPSNKVTEKGKDVELRCDPISGHTALYWYRQSLGQGLEFLIYFQGNSAPDKSGLPSDRFSAERTGGSVSTLTIQRTQQEDSAVYLCASSPRAASTNEKLFFGSGTQLSVL.

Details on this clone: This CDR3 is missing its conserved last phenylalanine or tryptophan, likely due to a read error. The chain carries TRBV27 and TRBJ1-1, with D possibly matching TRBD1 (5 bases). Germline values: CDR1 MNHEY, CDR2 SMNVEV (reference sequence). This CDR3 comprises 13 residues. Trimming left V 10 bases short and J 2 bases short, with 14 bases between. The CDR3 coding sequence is TGTGCCACCAAACCCGGGGGAAACACTGAAGCTTTCTCT. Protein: CATKPGGNTEAFS.

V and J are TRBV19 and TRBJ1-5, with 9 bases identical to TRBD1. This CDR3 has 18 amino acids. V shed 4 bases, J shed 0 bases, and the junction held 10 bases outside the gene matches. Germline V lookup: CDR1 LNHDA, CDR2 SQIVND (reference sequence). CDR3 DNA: TGTGCCAGTAGTAGGTACGGGACAGGGTCGACTAGCAATCAGCCCCAGCATTTT. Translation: CASSRYGTGSTSNQPQHF. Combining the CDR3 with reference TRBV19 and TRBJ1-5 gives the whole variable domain DGGITQSPKYLFRKEGQNVTLSCEQNLNHDAMYWYRQDPGQGLRLIYYSQIVNDFQKGDIAEGYSVSREKKESFPLTVTSAQKNPTAFYLCASSRYGTGSTSNQPQHFGDGTRLSIL.

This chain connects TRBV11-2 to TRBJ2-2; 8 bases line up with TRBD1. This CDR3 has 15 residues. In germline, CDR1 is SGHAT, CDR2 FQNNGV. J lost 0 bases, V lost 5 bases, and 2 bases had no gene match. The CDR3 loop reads CASSKDRANTGELFF. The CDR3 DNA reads TGTGCCAGCAGCAAGGACAGGGCGAACACCGGGGAGCTGTTTTTT.

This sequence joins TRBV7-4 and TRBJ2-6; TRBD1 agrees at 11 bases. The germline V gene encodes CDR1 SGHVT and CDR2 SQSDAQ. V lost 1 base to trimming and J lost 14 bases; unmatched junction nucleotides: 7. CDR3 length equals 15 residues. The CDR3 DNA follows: TGTGCCAGCAGCTTAGGGAAAGGACAGGGGGCTCTCCTGACTTTC. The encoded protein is CASSLGKGQGALLTF.

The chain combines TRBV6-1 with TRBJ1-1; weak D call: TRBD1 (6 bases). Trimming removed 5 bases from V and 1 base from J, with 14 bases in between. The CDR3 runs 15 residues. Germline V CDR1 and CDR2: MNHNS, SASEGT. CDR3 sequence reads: CASSTQGWGNTEAFF. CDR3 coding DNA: TGTGCCAGCAGTACACAGGGTTGGGGGAACACTGAAGCTTTCTTT.